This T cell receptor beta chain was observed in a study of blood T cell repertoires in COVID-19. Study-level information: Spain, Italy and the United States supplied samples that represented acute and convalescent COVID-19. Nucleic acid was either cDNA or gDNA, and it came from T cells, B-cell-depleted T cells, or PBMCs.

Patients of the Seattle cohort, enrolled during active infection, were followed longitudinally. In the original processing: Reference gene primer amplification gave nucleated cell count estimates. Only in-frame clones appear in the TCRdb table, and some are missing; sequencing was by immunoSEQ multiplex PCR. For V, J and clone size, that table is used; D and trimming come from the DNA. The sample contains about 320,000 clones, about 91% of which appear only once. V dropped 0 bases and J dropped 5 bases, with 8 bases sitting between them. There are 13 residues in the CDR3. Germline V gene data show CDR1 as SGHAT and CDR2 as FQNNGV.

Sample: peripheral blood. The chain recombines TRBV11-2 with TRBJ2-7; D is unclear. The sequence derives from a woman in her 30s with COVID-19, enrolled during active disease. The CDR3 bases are TGTGCCAGCAGCTTAGAACGGTACCACGAGCAGTACTTC. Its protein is CASSLERYHEQYF.